A single sample is the source of the 10 T cell receptor beta chains below, sequenced in a study of CD8 T cells in Susac syndrome. Reverse transcription of about 0.45 to 1 ug RNA was carried out with random hexamers. TCRdb called the immunoSEQ multiplex PCR reads again in MiXCR, with one record for every CDR3 protein. The table includes some 120,000 distinct CDR3 sequences, 80% to 95% detected once. Sequencing was performed on CD4+ T cells from PBMCs. The receptors were sampled from a human donor in good health.

The rearrangement links TRBV7-2 to TRBJ2-3; TRBD2 might be the D (7 bases). The ends were cut back, 2 bases at V and 3 bases at J, with 15 bases in the middle. This CDR3 is built from 16 residues. The germline CDR1 and CDR2 sequences are SGHTA and FQGNSA. This chain's CDR3 is CASSLFAGAGTDTQYF. CDR3 bases: TGTGCCAGCAGCTTATTTGCGGGGGCCGGGACAGATACGCAGTATTTT.

With respect to this clonotype: The CDR3 ends on some other residue instead of the conserved phenylalanine or tryptophan, so this is likely a read error. The chain combines TRBV5-1 with TRBJ2-1; D is unresolved. V gave up 4 bases and J gave up 0 bases, with 11 bases separating them. The CDR3 is 15 amino acids. Germline V gene sequence: CDR1 SGHRS, CDR2 YFSETQ. Here the CDR3 DNA reads TGCGCCAGCAGCCAGGTCGGCGGCTCCTACAATGAGCAGTTCTCC. This encodes CASSQVGGSYNEQFS.

This clonotype was observed once. The V call is TRBV19, the J call TRBJ2-6, with TRBD2 identical over 8 bases. CDR1 and CDR2 (germline): LNHDA, SQIVND (reference sequence). The CDR3 is made up of 15 amino acids. The J segment lost 5 bases and the V segment lost 5 bases, leaving 5 bases of the junction unmatched. CDR3 nucleotide sequence: TGTGCCAGTAGTTCGGGGGGGCACCGGGCCAACGTCCTGACTTTC. It translates to CASSSGGHRANVLTF.

CDR3 DNA sequence: TGCGCCAGCAGCTTGGCCGGGCCAAGACAAGAGACCCAGTACTTC. This codes for CASSLAGPRQETQYF. V usage is TRBV5-1 and J usage is TRBJ2-5; no reliable D call. The germline V gene encodes CDR1 SGHRS and CDR2 YFSETQ. This CDR3 has 15 amino acids. The V and J ends lost 0 bases and 2 bases respectively, with 11 bases between them.

In its sample, this clonotype was seen once. The V gene is TRBV15, the J gene TRBJ2-6; D remains ambiguous. CDR1 is LNHNV and CDR2 is YYDKDF in the germline V gene (reference sequence). V lost 8 bases, J lost 0 bases, and 14 bases lay in between. CDR3 length: 16 residues. The CDR3 DNA follows: TGTGCCACCGCCCGCTACCGTGGCTCTGGGGCCAACGTCCTGACTTTC. Its protein is CATARYRGSGANVLTF.

J is TRBJ2-2 and V is TRBV29-1, with D uncertain. Trimming pared 4 bases from V and 5 bases from J, leaving 5 bases between. The CDR3 is made up of 11 amino acids. Germline loops: CDR1 SQVTM, CDR2 ANQGSEA. CDR3 region: CSVAGTGELFF. The CDR3 DNA sequence: TGCAGCGTTGCCGGGACCGGGGAGCTGTTTTTT.

CDR3 sequence: CSARVTGVNTGELFF. The CDR3, as DNA: TGCAGTGCTAGGGTGACAGGGGTCAACACCGGGGAGCTGTTTTTT. The chain combines TRBV20-1 with TRBJ2-2, with 8 bases matching TRBD1. V shed 3 bases and J 2 bases; nucleotides not matched to a gene: 5. The germline CDR1 and CDR2 sequences are DFQATT and SNEGSKA (reference sequence). This CDR3 contains 15 residues.

This clonotype came up once. The rearrangement joins TRBV24-1 to TRBJ2-7; 9 bases agree with TRBD1. J was trimmed by 5 bases and V by 5 bases; bases with no gene match: 24. This CDR3 is built from 20 residues. Germline values: CDR1 KGHDR, CDR2 SFDVKD. The CDR3 DNA sequence: TGTGCCACCAGTGGCCCCCGGGACAGGGAACTTCTAGCACTCCCCCACGAGCAGTACTTC. It encodes CATSGPRDRELLALPHEQYF.

This clonotype was picked up one time. The rearrangement links TRBV3-1 to TRBJ2-7; TRBD2 might be the D (5 bases). Deletions cut 4 bases from V and 0 bases from J, with 19 bases between. This CDR3 comprises 17 residues. Germline loops: CDR1 LGHDT, CDR2 YNNKEL (reference sequence). The CDR3 protein is CASSPYPRTLSSYEQYF. The CDR3 DNA follows: TGTGCCAGCAGCCCATATCCAAGGACTCTTAGCTCCTACGAGCAGTACTTC.

The V gene is TRBV2, the J gene TRBJ2-5; TRBD2 agrees at 8 bases. Germline lookup yields CDR1 SNHLY and CDR2 FYNNEI. This CDR3 comprises 14 residues. The V gene end was trimmed by 6 bases and the J gene end by 1 base; junction bases not matched to a gene: 4. Here the CDR3 DNA reads TGTGCCAGCAGGGGCGGACTAGCCCAAGAGACCCAGTACTTC. This codes for CASRGGLAQETQYF. The whole variable domain, filled in from reference TRBV2 and TRBJ2-5, reads EPEVTQTPSHQVTQMGQEVILRCVPISNHLYFYWYRQILGQKVEFLVSFYNNEISEKSEIFDDQFSVERPDGSNFTLKIRSTKLEDSAMYFCASRGGLAQETQYFGPGTRLLVL.